The clone carrying this T cell receptor (beta chain) was seen many times. This entry belongs to a study of kidney transplant recipient with SARS-CoV-2 infection. The CDR3 contains 13 residues. Trimming took off 4 bases at V and 2 bases at J, with 8 bases between the two ends. The germline CDR1 and CDR2 sequences are MNHEY and SMNVEV (reference sequence). MiXCR, applied by TCRdb to the reads, yields one record per CDR3 protein. In the table there are about 240,000 distinct CDR3 sequences, less than 35% of which are singletons. This sequence originates from a male patient aged 30 to 39 who had COVID-19 and was a kidney transplant recipient. Some T cells may be provided by the graft donor. The starting material was a blood sample, obtained at baseline and between days 110 and 120 from a kidney transplant recipient. J is TRBJ1-2 and V is TRBV27, with D possibly matching TRBD1 (5 bases). CDR3 DNA sequence: TGTGCCAGCAGTTCGACAGTGAACTATGGCTACACCTTC. This encodes CASSSTVNYGYTF.